Included here is one TCR beta chain sequence, with context. This clone was seen a handful of times. Its binding antigen is unknown. Base qualities are not provided; no much larger clone lies one nucleotide away. The immunoSEQ Assay, a bias-controlled multiplex PCR, was used to amplify TCRbeta CDR3 regions from genomic DNA. The original pipeline was this. The number of nucleated cells in each sample was estimated by amplification of reference gene primers within the assay. Sequence reads were collapsed and filtered to measure the absolute abundance of every unique TCRbeta CDR3 rearrangement. For each sample, productive Simpson clonality was calculated as the square root of Simpson's diversity index across productive rearrangements. In its TCRdb copy, this immuneACCESS table keeps in-frame sequences only and misses some clones. Where compared with another copy, unresolved V genes explain less than half of these, and the others have no known cause. Clone size and the V and J calls come from that table; the DNA yielded D and trimming. Here the sample has 120,000 or so clones; 81% occur a single time. 17% of the sample goes to the ten largest clones.

These data are taken from a study of blood T cell repertoires in COVID-19 (dated by TCRdb to the early 2020s). Turning to the overall study: Collaborator samples came from the United States, Italy and Spain and covered acute and convalescent phases of COVID-19. The material from the prospective study consisted of cDNA or gDNA derived from T cells, B-cell-depleted T cells, or PBMCs. Subjects who had been exposed to COVID-19, were actively infected with it, or had recovered from it provided the deeply sampled blood TCRbeta repertoires that made up the dataset. The repertoires were released in a freely available public database meant as a resource for research on the immune response to SARS-CoV-2. The samples were drawn from two sources: the first 160 participants of the ongoing ImmuneRACE study, and about 1,300 subjects contributed by 6 global collaborators. Nearly every sample came with metadata listing a de-identified subject ID, COVID-19 status, age in years and sex. Where available, HLA class I and class II types were obtained from metadata supplied by the sample provider rather than from assay-based typing. Summary of the overall study and its limitations: The amount of clinical and demographic metadata varied by source and participant and was provided uncurated.

At one collaborating source in Seattle, patients were enrolled during active infection and were followed longitudinally through the course of disease. The collaborating institutions used their own protocols to collect whole blood in K2EDTA tubes. For TCRbeta analysis, collaborators shipped samples as frozen whole blood, isolated PBMCs, or DNA extracted from either of those sample types. The clonotype originates from a man under 40 with COVID-19, enrolled during active disease. Sequenced input: peripheral blood.

The CDR3 in this case is CASSEMGQDRGQGYGYTF. The DNA sequence is TGTGCCAGCAGTGAAATGGGTCAGGACAGGGGGCAGGGCTATGGCTACACCTTC. Recombination connected TRBV2 to TRBJ1-2; TRBD1 agrees with 11 junctional bases. Trimming removed 2 bases from V and 4 bases from J; the gene matches leave 12 bases unexplained. From the germline V gene, CDR1 is SNHLY and CDR2 is FYNNEI. From its cysteine to its phenylalanine, the CDR3 spans 18 amino acids. Just the 54-base CDR3 DNA is kept, in frame starting at base 1.